Below are 27 T cell receptor beta chains sequenced from a single sample in a study of blood T cell repertoires in COVID-19. Method: immunoSEQ multiplex PCR; TCRdb's copy keeps in-frame clones and lacks some. The repertoire holds about 61,000 clones, with around nine tenths as singletons. Sequenced material: peripheral blood. These receptor sequences come from a woman aged 50 to 65 with active or convalescent COVID-19.

The chain combines TRBV7-2 with TRBJ2-1; D may be TRBD2 (5 bases). V lost 5 bases, J lost 6 bases, and 23 bases lay in between. Germline CDR1 and CDR2: SGHTA and FQGNSA. CDR3 length: 17 amino acids. CDR3 sequence reads: CASSQRTSPSFVNEQFF. The CDR3 DNA follows: TGTGCCAGCAGCCAAAGGACTTCGCCCTCTTTCGTCAATGAGCAGTTCTTC.

The table lists this clone with a count of one. This rearrangement joins TRBV5-4 to TRBJ2-3, with TRBD2 as a possible D gene (6 bases). This CDR3 has 15 amino acids. Trimming removed 4 bases from V and 0 bases from J, with 12 bases in between. Germline CDR1 reads SGHNT; CDR2 reads YYREEE (reference sequence). Here the CDR3 reads CASSVGTASTDTQYF. The CDR3 region has the DNA TGTGCCAGCAGCGTAGGGACTGCTAGCACAGATACGCAGTATTTT.

This chain uses TRBV18 with TRBJ1-1; no clear D gene. The germline gives CDR1 KGHSH, CDR2 LQKENI. CDR3 length: 15 amino acids. V was pared by 3 bases and J by 1 base, with 12 bases between. The CDR3 DNA follows: TGTGCCAGCTCACCCGGAGGAATTCCGAACACTGAAGCTTTCTTT. This translates into CASSPGGIPNTEAFF.

This clone was counted a single time. The gene calls are TRBV10-1 and TRBJ1-1, with a possible D match to TRBD1 (6 bases). The germline gives CDR1 WNHNN, CDR2 SYGVQD (reference sequence). This CDR3 has 15 residues. Trimming cost V 3 bases and J 1 base, with 12 bases left between them. The CDR3 loop is CASSEQGFANTEAFF. For the CDR3, the DNA is TGCGCCAGCAGTGAACAGGGTTTCGCGAACACTGAAGCTTTCTTT.

The rearrangement links TRBV3-1 (or the pseudogene TRBV3-2) to TRBJ2-4, with a possible D match to TRBD2 (6 bases). The V end was cut by 3 bases, the J end by 0 bases, with 21 bases between. The CDR3 contains 19 residues. Germline V gene lookup returns CDR1 LGHDT and CDR2 YNNKEL (reference sequence). The CDR3 is CASSQGEDTVILAKNIQYF. The CDR3 nucleotides read TGTGCCAGCAGCCAGGGGGAGGACACGGTCATTTTAGCCAAAAACATTCAGTACTTC.

V usage is TRBV13 and J usage is TRBJ1-1; D is unclear. V was trimmed by 1 base and J by 0 bases, leaving 9 bases between them. The CDR3 consists of 15 residues. Germline V lookup: CDR1 PRHDT, CDR2 FYEKMQ (reference sequence). The CDR3 DNA reads as TGTGCCAGCAGCTTAGATGCGGGGATGAACACTGAAGCTTTCTTT. It translates to CASSLDAGMNTEAFF.

Here the CDR3 reads CASSSTGGAGGYTF. The CDR3 nucleotides read TGTGCCAGCAGTTCGACAGGGGGCGCGGGGGGCTACACCTTC. The chain combines TRBV6-6 with TRBJ1-2; 10 bases map to TRBD1. This CDR3 spans 14 amino acids. CDR1 and CDR2 (germline): MNHNY, SVGAGI (reference sequence). With 4 bases clipped from V and 8 bases from J, the junction kept 7 bases outside the gene matches.

This clone was seen a few times. J is TRBJ1-5 and V is TRBV19; 7 bases map to TRBD1. Germline CDR1 is LNHDA and CDR2 is SQIVND (reference sequence). CDR3 length equals 14 residues. Unmatched junction bases numbered 9, after V lost 7 bases and J lost 6 bases. CDR3 sequence (DNA): TGTGCCAGTAAGGGGGCTGGGTCGGTTCAGCCCCAGCATTTT. Translating gives CASKGAGSVQPQHF.

The sample holds one count of this clone. The V and J genes are TRBV10-3 and TRBJ1-1, with TRBD1 as a possible D gene (5 bases). V was pared by 3 bases and J by 3 bases, with 14 bases between. CDR1 is ENHRY, CDR2 SYGVKD, per germline. The CDR3 is made up of 15 amino acids. The CDR3 bases are TGTGCCATCAGTGATTTGGGGCGTGATGACACTGAAGCTTTCTTT. Translated, it gives CAISDLGRDDTEAFF.

The chain combines TRBV6-1 with TRBJ2-3; the match to TRBD2 covers 11 bases. This CDR3 has 18 amino acids. Germline values: CDR1 MNHNS, CDR2 SASEGT. Losses at the gene ends were 0 bases for V and 3 bases for J; bases not matched to a gene: 8. The CDR3 bases are TGTGCCAGCAGTGAAGCCAGACTAGCGGGACGCCCGACAGATACGCAGTATTTT. It specifies CASSEARLAGRPTDTQYF.

V gene TRBV19 combines with J gene TRBJ2-3; D is unclear. The germline V and J ends were trimmed by 6 bases and 2 bases, with 12 bases remaining between them. Germline CDR1 and CDR2: LNHDA and SQIVND (reference sequence). The CDR3 is 14 amino acids. CDR3 DNA sequence: TGTGCCAGTAGGCTGCAAGCCACCACAGATACGCAGTATTTT. Amino acid sequence: CASRLQATTDTQYF.

The chain employs TRBV12-3 or TRBV12-4 and TRBJ1-2; D is uncertain. CDR3 length equals 13 residues. Trimming cost V 3 bases and J 8 bases, with 13 bases left between them. The CDR3 region has the DNA TGTGCCAGCAGTTTTTTGGGCTTTTCGGGCTACACCTTC. Protein product: CASSFLGFSGYTF.

This clone was seen a handful of times. The chain combines TRBV2 with TRBJ1-6, with D perhaps TRBD1 (6 bases). This CDR3 contains 15 residues. The germline gives CDR1 SNHLY, CDR2 FYNNEI. The ends were cut back, 6 bases at V and 7 bases at J, with 16 bases in the middle. The CDR3 sequence is CASRRTENRNSPLHF. The CDR3 bases are TGTGCCAGCAGGAGGACAGAAAATAGGAATTCACCCCTCCACTTT.

V and J are TRBV29-1 and TRBJ2-1; 9 bases fit TRBD1. V lost 2 bases, J lost 9 bases, and 8 bases stayed unmatched. Germline V gene sequence: CDR1 SQVTM, CDR2 ANQGSEA. CDR3 size: 14 residues. This CDR3 is CSVESGDRALEQFF. Here the CDR3 DNA reads TGCAGCGTTGAAAGTGGGGACAGGGCCCTTGAGCAGTTCTTC.

This clone has more than one count but fewer than ten. The chain recombines TRBV3-1 (or the pseudogene TRBV3-2) with TRBJ1-6; TRBD1 matches 7 bases. Germline V gives CDR1 LGHDT, CDR2 YNNKEL (reference sequence). The ends lost 1 base at V and 7 bases at J; junction bases unmatched: 4. This CDR3 is 15 amino acids long. CDR3 in DNA: TGTGCCAGCAGCCAAGGAGGGGGCAGAAATTCACCCCTCCACTTT. Its protein product is CASSQGGGRNSPLHF.

The chain combines TRBV7-9 with TRBJ2-7, with D tentatively TRBD2 (5 bases). The CDR3 has 14 residues. Germline CDR1 reads SEHNR; CDR2 reads FQNEAQ (reference sequence). Trimming removed 2 bases at V and 2 bases at J, with 10 bases between. As DNA, the CDR3 is TGTGCCAGCAGCTTATCAGCGGATACCTACGAGCAGTACTTC. Protein sequence: CASSLSADTYEQYF.

The genes are TRBV9 and TRBJ1-1; possibly TRBD1 for D (6 bases). The CDR3 spans 15 residues. The germline gives CDR1 SGDLS, CDR2 YYNGEE. V was shortened by 3 bases and J by 0 bases, with 12 bases between the two germline ends. CDR3 bases: TGTGCCAGCAGCGCAGGACAGCTGATGAACACTGAAGCTTTCTTT. This gives the protein CASSAGQLMNTEAFF. The whole variable domain, remainder taken from reference TRBV9 and TRBJ1-1, is DSGVTQTPKHLITATGQRVTLRCSPRSGDLSVYWYQQSLDQGLQFLIQYYNGEERAKGNILERFSAQQFPDLHSELNLSSLELGDSALYFCASSAGQLMNTEAFFGQGTRLTVV.

V is TRBV19 and J is TRBJ2-1, with a weak D call TRBD2 (7 bases). In germline, CDR1 is LNHDA, CDR2 SQIVND (reference sequence). Trimming cost V 5 bases and J 7 bases, with 21 bases left between them. CDR3 length equals 16 residues. Here the CDR3 reads CASSWRKGEGRNEQFF. The CDR3 region has the DNA TGTGCCAGTAGTTGGAGGAAGGGGGAGGGCCGGAATGAGCAGTTCTTC.

This clone came up once. J is TRBJ1-1 and V is TRBV7-2, with TRBD1 matching 7 bases. Losses at the gene ends were 9 bases for V and 0 bases for J; bases not matched to a gene: 1. The CDR3 has 12 amino acids. Germline CDR1 is SGHTA and CDR2 is FQGNSA. Here the CDR3 DNA reads TGTGCCAGTACAGGGGTGAACACTGAAGCTTTCTTT. It encodes CASTGVNTEAFF.

The chain links TRBV19 to TRBJ2-1, with TRBD2 matching over 9 bases. The CDR3 is made up of 15 amino acids. Germline V gives CDR1 LNHDA, CDR2 SQIVND (reference sequence). V shed 5 bases, J shed 3 bases, and the junction held 5 bases outside the gene matches. The DNA of the CDR3 is TGTGCCAGTAGTCTAGCTAGCGGGATCTACAATGAGCAGTTCTTC. It translates to CASSLASGIYNEQFF.

Written as DNA, the CDR3 is TGTGCCAGCAGCCCCTATCCCCAGGGGGCCGAGGAGCTGTTTTTT. Translating gives CASSPYPQGAEELFF. The chain has TRBV3-1 (or the pseudogene TRBV3-2) and TRBJ2-2, with 8 positions matching TRBD1. Trimming removed 4 bases from V and 10 bases from J; junction bases left unmatched: 11. The CDR3 consists of 15 residues. Per germline, CDR1 LGHDT and CDR2 YNNKEL (reference sequence).

This rearrangement joins TRBV6-1 to TRBJ2-7, with TRBD1 identical over 8 bases. There are 14 residues in the CDR3. Germline assignment: CDR1 MNHNS and CDR2 SASEGT. Losses at the gene ends were 3 bases for V and 7 bases for J; bases not matched to a gene: 8. The CDR3 region is CASSETGARGEQYF. The CDR3 nucleotides are TGTGCCAGCAGTGAGACAGGGGCCCGGGGGGAGCAGTACTTC.

The chain joins TRBV28 to TRBJ1-5; D not resolved. Trimming pared 4 bases from V and 2 bases from J, leaving 21 bases between. Germline V lookup: CDR1 MDHEN, CDR2 SYDVKM. The CDR3 has 18 residues. CDR3 sequence: CASSSGSGASPGNQPQHF. The CDR3 nucleotides read TGTGCCAGCAGTTCCGGTTCGGGAGCCTCCCCCGGCAATCAGCCCCAGCATTTT.

V and J are TRBV9 and TRBJ2-3; 8 bases agree with TRBD1. V shed 4 bases and J 6 bases; nucleotides not matched to a gene: 4. The germline CDR1 and CDR2 sequences are SGDLS and YYNGEE. The CDR3 covers 13 residues. The CDR3 nucleotides read TGTGCCAGCAGCACCAGGACAGGGGATACGCAGTATTTT. This encodes CASSTRTGDTQYF.

The chain uses TRBV6-1 and TRBJ2-1; TRBD2 agrees at 8 bases. The CDR3 has 14 residues. CDR1 MNHNS and CDR2 SASEGT come from the germline V gene. J was trimmed by 2 bases and V by 3 bases; bases with no gene match: 0. For the CDR3, the DNA is TGTGCCAGCAGTGACGGGAGGGCCTACAATGAGCAGTTCTTC. Protein product: CASSDGRAYNEQFF.

The chain combines TRBV11-2 with TRBJ2-3; tentative D call: TRBD2 (5 bases). Germline CDR1 SGHAT, CDR2 FQNNGV. The CDR3 loop spans 16 amino acids. V lost 10 bases and J 3 bases, leaving 23 bases between the germline ends. CDR3 protein: CAIRGDTRRETDTQYF. The CDR3 nucleotides are TGTGCCATCCGGGGTGACACTAGAAGAGAGACAGATACGCAGTATTTT.

V usage is TRBV5-4 and J usage is TRBJ2-3; 8 bases are a match to TRBD2. V lost 0 bases and J lost 3; bases outside the gene matches: 3. CDR1 is SGHNT, CDR2 YYREEE, per germline (reference sequence). The CDR3 runs to 15 residues. This CDR3 is CASSLEAGATDTQYF. CDR3 sequence (DNA): TGTGCCAGCAGCTTGGAAGCGGGAGCGACAGATACGCAGTATTTT. Complete variable domain (other parts from reference TRBV5-4 and TRBJ2-3): ETGVTQSPTHLIKTRGQQVTLRCSSQSGHNTVSWYQQALGQGPQFIFQYYREEENGRGNFPPRFSGLQFPNYSSELNVNALELDDSALYLCASSLEAGATDTQYFGPGTRLTVL.